The clone carrying this T cell receptor (beta chain) was seen repeatedly, ten times or more. No antigen is known for it. This sample was included in a study of Graves' ophthalmopathy and Graves' hyperthyroidism. Study background: Blood was drawn at initial diagnosis, before any treatment. General study results and limits: The majority of expanded thyroid clonotypes above 0.001 frequency also occurred in blood.

What supplied the PBMCs was over 8.5 ml of fresh peripheral blood. The CDR3 is 18 residues long. Trimming took 8 bases from V and 0 from J, leaving 23 bases between them. Germline V CDR1 and CDR2: LNHDA, SQIVND (reference sequence). TCR beta CDR3 amplification used RNA transcripts. First-round RT-PCR used HTBI primers; second-round multiplex PCR followed. MiXCR, applied by TCRdb to the multiplex PCR reads, yields one record per CDR3 protein. The table shows roughly 420,000 distinct CDR3 sequences, with around 21% occurring only once. The sequencing sample was made of peripheral blood. The rearrangement joins TRBV19 to TRBJ1-3; a possible D gene is TRBD1 (6 bases). The source is a woman aged 18 to 35 with stable Graves' hyperthyroidism. The CDR3 bases are TGTGCCAGTCACCTCAGGGCAGGGGTGATGTTCTCTGGAAACACCATATATTTT. Its translation is CASHLRAGVMFSGNTIYF.